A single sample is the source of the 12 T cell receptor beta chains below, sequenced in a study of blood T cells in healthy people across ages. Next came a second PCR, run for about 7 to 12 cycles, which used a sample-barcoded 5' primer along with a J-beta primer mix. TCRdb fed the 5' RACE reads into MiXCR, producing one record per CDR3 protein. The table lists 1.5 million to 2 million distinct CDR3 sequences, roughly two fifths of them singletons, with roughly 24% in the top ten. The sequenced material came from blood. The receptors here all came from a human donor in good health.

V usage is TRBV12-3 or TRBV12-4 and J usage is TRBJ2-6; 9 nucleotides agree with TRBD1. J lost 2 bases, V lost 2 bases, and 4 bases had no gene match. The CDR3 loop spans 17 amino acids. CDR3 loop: CASSLPGQGTGANVLTF. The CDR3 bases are TGTGCCAGCAGTTTACCCGGACAGGGGACTGGGGCCAACGTCCTGACTTTC.

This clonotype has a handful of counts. This chain's CDR3 is CASRARHRVGETQYF. CDR3 sequence (DNA): TGTGCCAGCAGGGCGAGACACAGGGTTGGGGAGACCCAGTACTTC. The chain couples TRBV6-5 to TRBJ2-5, with a weak D call TRBD1 (6 bases). V dropped 6 bases and J dropped 5 bases, with 19 bases sitting between them. CDR1 and CDR2 (germline): MNHEY, SVGAGI. The CDR3 extends over 15 amino acids.

CDR3 residues: CATSRGQFTGYTF. The CDR3 coding sequence is TGTGCCACCAGCAGGGGACAGTTTACAGGCTACACCTTC. The chain couples TRBV15 to TRBJ1-2, with 7 bases that match TRBD1. Germline V gene data show CDR1 as LNHNV and CDR2 as YYDKDF (reference sequence). The CDR3 is 13 residues long. The V gene end was trimmed by 3 bases and the J gene end by 8 bases; junction bases not matched to a gene: 6.

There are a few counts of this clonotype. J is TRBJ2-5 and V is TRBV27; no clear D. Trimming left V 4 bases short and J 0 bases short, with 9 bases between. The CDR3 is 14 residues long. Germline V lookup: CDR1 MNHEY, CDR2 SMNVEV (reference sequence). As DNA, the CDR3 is TGTGCCAGCAGTTCCAATTGGTACCAAGAGACCCAGTACTTC. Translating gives CASSSNWYQETQYF.

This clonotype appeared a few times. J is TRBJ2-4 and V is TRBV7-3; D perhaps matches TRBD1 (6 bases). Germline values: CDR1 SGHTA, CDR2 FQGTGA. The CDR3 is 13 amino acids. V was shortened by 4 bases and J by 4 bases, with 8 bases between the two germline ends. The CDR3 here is CASSSGEKNIQYF. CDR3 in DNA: TGTGCCAGCAGCTCAGGGGAAAAAAACATTCAGTACTTC.

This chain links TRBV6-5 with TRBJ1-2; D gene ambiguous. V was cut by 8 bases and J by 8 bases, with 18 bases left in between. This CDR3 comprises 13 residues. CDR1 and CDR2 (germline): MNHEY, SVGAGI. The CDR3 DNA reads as TGTGCCAGCCGGCGGACTGTTTTGGGGGGCTACACCTTC. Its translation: CASRRTVLGGYTF.

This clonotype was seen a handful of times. The CDR3 here is CASSPTVLVVYGYTF. CDR3 coding DNA: TGTGCCAGCAGTCCTACCGTCCTAGTCGTCTATGGCTACACCTTC. The chain couples TRBV6-2 or TRBV6-3 to TRBJ1-2, with no clear D. Trimming removed 5 bases at V and 4 bases at J, with 17 bases between. CDR3 length equals 15 residues. Germline lookup yields CDR1 MNHEY and CDR2 SVGEGT.

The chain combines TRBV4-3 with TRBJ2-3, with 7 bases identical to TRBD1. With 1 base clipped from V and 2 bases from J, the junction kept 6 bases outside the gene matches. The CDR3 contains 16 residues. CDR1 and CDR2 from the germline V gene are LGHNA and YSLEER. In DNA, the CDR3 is TGCGCCAGCAGCCAAGCTAGGGGGCGCGCCACAGATACGCAGTATTTT. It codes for CASSQARGRATDTQYF.

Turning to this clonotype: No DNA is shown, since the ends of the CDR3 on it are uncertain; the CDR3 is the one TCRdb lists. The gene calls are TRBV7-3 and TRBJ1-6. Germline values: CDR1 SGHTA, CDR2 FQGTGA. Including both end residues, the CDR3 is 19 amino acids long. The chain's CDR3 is CASSSIKVGTQYFGPPLHF.

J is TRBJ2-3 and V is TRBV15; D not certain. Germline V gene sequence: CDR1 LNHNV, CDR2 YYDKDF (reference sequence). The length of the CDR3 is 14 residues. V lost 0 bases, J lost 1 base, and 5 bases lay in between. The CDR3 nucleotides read TGTGCCACCAGCAGAGAGCAAGGCACAGATACGCAGTATTTT. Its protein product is CATSREQGTDTQYF.

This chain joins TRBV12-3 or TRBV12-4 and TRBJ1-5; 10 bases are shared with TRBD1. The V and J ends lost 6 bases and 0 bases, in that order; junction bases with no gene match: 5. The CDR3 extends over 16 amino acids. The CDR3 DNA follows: TGTGCCAGCAGCCGACAGGGGGCCTATAGCAATCAGCCCCAGCATTTT. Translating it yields CASSRQGAYSNQPQHF.

The CDR3 spells CASSYGAVSYEQYF. The CDR3 DNA follows: TGTGCCAGCAGTTACGGGGCGGTGTCCTACGAGCAGTACTTC. The chain employs TRBV6-5 and TRBJ2-7; D is perhaps TRBD1 (5 bases). CDR3 length: 14 amino acids. Germline V gene sequence: CDR1 MNHEY, CDR2 SVGAGI. Trimming pared 2 bases from V and 1 base from J, leaving 9 bases between.